This TCR beta chain came from a study of technical replicates of blood from several donors. Method: immunoSEQ multiplex PCR; TCRdb's copy keeps in-frame clones and lacks some. The repertoire holds 66,000 or so clones, with 97% as singletons. This CDR3 is 12 amino acids long. The ends were cut back, 7 bases at V and 9 bases at J, with 13 bases in the middle. CDR1 and CDR2 (germline): MNHNS, SASEGT. The source is a human donor in good health. The rearrangement uses TRBV6-1 and TRBJ2-1, with a weak D call TRBD2 (5 bases). Sequencing was performed on T cells isolated from PBMCs. CDR3 in DNA: TGTGCCAGCACCTCGAGGGCGGGTGAGCAGTTCTTC. The encoded protein is CASTSRAGEQFF.